This T cell receptor (beta chain) was found in a study of cytomegalovirus exposure and HLA in healthy donors. Overall study findings and caveats: A later analysis showed that HLA-associated TCR beta chains had undergone more clonal expansion than equally common others. In a later analysis, the majority of CMV-associated beta chains seemingly showed HLA restriction. Across HLA loci, a later analysis found differing TCR association rates, with DRB1 most and HLA-C fewest. One variant, a missense change in DCLRE1C, was linked in a later analysis to TCR beta V- and J-gene trimming.

As concerns this clone: The antigen is unknown.

The study ran its PCR with 60 Vbeta and 13 Jbeta primers. Method: immunoSEQ multiplex PCR; TCRdb's copy keeps in-frame clones and lacks some. The repertoire includes 200,000 to 250,000 clones, just over 75% of them detected once, and 0.63% sits in the top ten. V was clipped by 0 bases and J by 4 bases, with 9 bases between them. The CDR3 contains 13 residues. Germline V gene data show CDR1 as GTSNPN and CDR2 as SVGIG (reference sequence). J is TRBJ2-5 and V is TRBV30; TRBD2 is a possible D gene (6 bases). This sequence was found in a man between 18 and 35 years old in good health and CMV-seronegative. The sequenced sample consisted of PBMCs. The CDR3 loop is CAWSVHGGETQYF. The CDR3 region has the DNA TGTGCCTGGAGTGTACACGGGGGAGAGACCCAGTACTTC.